This T cell receptor (beta chain) was sequenced in a study of T cells in narcolepsy. Whole-study results and caveats: HCRT-specific and TRIB2-specific autoreactive clonotypes appeared among same-patient CSF and blood CD4+ clonotypes.

A word on this clone: Its antigen is still unknown.

The germline V gene encodes CDR1 LNHNV and CDR2 YYDKDF (reference sequence). V lost 0 bases to trimming and J lost 4 bases, with 8 bases between them. The CDR3 consists of 14 residues. Assay used: immunoSEQ multiplex PCR; TCRdb lists only in-frame clones, some missing. Seen here are roughly 20,000 clones, 75% to 90% observed once, and the top ten hold under 2%. The TCR sequence derives from a human donor in good health. Sequencing was done on a sample of memory (CD45RA-) CD4+ T cells from blood. The J gene is TRBJ2-3, the V gene TRBV15; D perhaps matches TRBD2 (5 bases). The CDR3 DNA is TGTGCCACCAGCAGAGACCTAGCCCCAGATACGCAGTATTTT. Translating gives CATSRDLAPDTQYF.